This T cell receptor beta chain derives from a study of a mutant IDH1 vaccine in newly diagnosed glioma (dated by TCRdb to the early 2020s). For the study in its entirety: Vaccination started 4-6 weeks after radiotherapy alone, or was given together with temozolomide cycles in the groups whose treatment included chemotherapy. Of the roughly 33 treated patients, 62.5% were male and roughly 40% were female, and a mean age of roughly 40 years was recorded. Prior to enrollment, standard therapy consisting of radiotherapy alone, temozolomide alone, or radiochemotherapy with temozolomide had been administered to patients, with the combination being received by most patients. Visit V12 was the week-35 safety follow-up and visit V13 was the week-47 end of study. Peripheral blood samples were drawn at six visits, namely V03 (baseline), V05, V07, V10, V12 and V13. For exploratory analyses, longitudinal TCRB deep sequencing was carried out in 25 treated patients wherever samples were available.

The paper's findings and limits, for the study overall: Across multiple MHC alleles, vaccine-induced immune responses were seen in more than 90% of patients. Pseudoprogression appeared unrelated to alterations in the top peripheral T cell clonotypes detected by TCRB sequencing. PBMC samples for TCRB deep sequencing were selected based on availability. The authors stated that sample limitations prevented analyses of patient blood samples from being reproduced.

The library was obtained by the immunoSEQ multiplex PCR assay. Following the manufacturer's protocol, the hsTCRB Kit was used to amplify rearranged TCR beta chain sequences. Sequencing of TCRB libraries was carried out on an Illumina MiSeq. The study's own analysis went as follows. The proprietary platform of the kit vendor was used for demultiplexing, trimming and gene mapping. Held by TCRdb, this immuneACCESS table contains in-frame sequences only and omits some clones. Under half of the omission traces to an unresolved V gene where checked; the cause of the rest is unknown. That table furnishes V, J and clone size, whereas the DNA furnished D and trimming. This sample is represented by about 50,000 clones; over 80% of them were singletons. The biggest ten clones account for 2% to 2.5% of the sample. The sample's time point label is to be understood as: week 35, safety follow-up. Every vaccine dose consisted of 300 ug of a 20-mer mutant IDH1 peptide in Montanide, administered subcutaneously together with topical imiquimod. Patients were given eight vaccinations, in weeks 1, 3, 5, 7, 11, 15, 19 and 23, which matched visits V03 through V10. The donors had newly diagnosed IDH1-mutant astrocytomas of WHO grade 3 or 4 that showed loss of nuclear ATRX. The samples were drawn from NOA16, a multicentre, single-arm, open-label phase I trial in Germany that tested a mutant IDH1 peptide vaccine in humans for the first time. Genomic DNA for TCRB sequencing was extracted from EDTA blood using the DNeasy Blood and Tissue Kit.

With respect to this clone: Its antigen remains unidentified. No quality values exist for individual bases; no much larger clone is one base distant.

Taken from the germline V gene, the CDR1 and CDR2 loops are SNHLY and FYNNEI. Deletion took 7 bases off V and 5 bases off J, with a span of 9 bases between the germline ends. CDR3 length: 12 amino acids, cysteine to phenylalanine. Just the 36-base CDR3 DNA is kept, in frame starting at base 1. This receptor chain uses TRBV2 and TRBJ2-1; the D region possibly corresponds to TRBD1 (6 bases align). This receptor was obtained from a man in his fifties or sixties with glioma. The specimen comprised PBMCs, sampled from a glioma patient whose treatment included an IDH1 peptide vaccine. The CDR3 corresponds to CASTGTNNEQFF. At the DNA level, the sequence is TGTGCCAGCACTGGGACAAACAATGAGCAGTTCTTC.